A single sample is the source of the 16 T cell receptor beta chains below, sequenced in a study of T cells in women clearing cervical HPV infection (dated by TCRdb to the late 2010s). Receptor libraries were prepared by the immunoSEQ multiplex PCR assay. TCRdb re-hosts the immuneACCESS table, in-frame sequences only. Its copies lack some clones; in the studies checked, an unresolved V gene accounts for under half of them, and the cause for the rest is not known. This sample's table carries about 25,000 clones. The leading ten clones occupy roughly 4% of the sample. Sequenced material: blood buffy coat. These receptors all stem from a woman aged 18-70 years with a cervical HPV16 infection that either progressed to CIN3+ or cleared (not recorded which).

CDR3 DNA, as far as it was read: TGCAGCGTTGAAGGCGGGACAGGAGTCCCCGAA. It translates to CSVEGGTGVPE. The full-length CDR3 reads as CSVEGGTGVPEAFF. The chain uses TRBV29-1 and TRBJ1-1; TRBD1 aligns across 8 bases. The CDR3 is cut off 3 residues early in the read; its end comes from the germline J gene. Germline CDR1 is SQVTM and CDR2 is ANQGSEA. The CDR3 has 14 residues.

Of note for this clone: The junction does not match germline at one end; this may be a read error. The CDR3 goes on 3 residues after the read ends, and that part is filled in from the germline J gene. The chain joins TRBV4-2 to TRBJ2-3, with D unclear. Germline CDR1 reads LGHNA; CDR2 reads YNFKEQ. CDR3 length: 15 amino acids. The CDR3: CASSQDYISTDTQYF. The sequenced CDR3 bases are TGCGCCAGCAGCCAAGATTACATCAGCACAGATACG.

Details on this clone: Coverage ceases 3 residues before the CDR3 finishes, and the germline J gene fills in the end. The J gene is TRBJ1-5, the V gene TRBV6-1; D may be TRBD1 (6 bases). Germline V gives CDR1 MNHNS, CDR2 SASEGT. V gave up 2 bases and J gave up 6 bases, with 14 bases separating them. This CDR3 region has 15 residues. The CDR3 spells CASSERGGAGQPQHF. The sequenced part of the CDR3 DNA is TGTGCCAGCAGTGAAAGGGGGGGGGCGGGTCAGCCC.

Comments on this clone: The CDR3 end falls 3 residues outside the read, so it is completed with the germline J gene. The chain has TRBV5-1 and TRBJ1-1, with TRBD1 matching over 8 bases. Germline loops: CDR1 SGHRS, CDR2 YFSETQ. V was clipped by 5 bases and J by 3 bases; unmatched bases: 0. The CDR3 contains 12 residues. CDR3 region: CASRTGDTEAFF. CDR3 DNA (partial): TGCGCCAGCAGGACAGGGGACACTGAA. Full variable domain (rest looked up from reference TRBV5-1 and TRBJ1-1): KAGVTQTPRYLIKTRGQQVTLSCSPISGHRSVSWYQQTPGQGLQFLFEYFSETQRNKGNFPGRFSGRQFSNSRSEMNVSTLELGDSALYLCASRTGDTEAFFGQGTRLTVV.

A word on this clone: The CDR3 extends 3 residues past the end of the read, so its final part is completed from the germline J gene. This sequence joins TRBV6-1 and TRBJ2-7; a possible D gene is TRBD1 (5 bases). Germline V gene data show CDR1 as MNHNS and CDR2 as SASEGT. Trimming stripped 6 bases from V and 6 bases from J, with 12 bases between. The CDR3 sequence is 12 residues long. This CDR3 reads CASRERQIEQYF. The DNA read from the CDR3 is TGTGCCAGCAGAGAAAGACAGATCGAG.

Remarks on this clone: Read coverage stops 3 residues before the CDR3 terminus; the germline J gene supplies the remainder. V is TRBV7-6 and J is TRBJ2-3; D is possibly TRBD2 (6 bases). CDR1 is SGHVS and CDR2 is FNYEAQ in the germline V gene. Trimming pared 1 base from V and 0 bases from J, leaving 11 bases between. The CDR3 is 16 amino acids. The CDR3 DNA, read in part, is TGTGCCAGCAGCTTAGAAGCTGGGACTAGCACAGATACG. Amino acid sequence: CASSLEAGTSTDT. The entire CDR3 protein reads CASSLEAGTSTDTQYF.

Regarding this clone: The read ends 3 residues early relative to the CDR3; the germline J gene fills the gap. The V and J genes are TRBV18 and TRBJ2-1, with 7 bases identical to TRBD1. The V gene's germline CDR1 is KGHSH and CDR2 LQKENI. The CDR3 contains 15 residues. The J segment lost 6 bases and the V segment lost 2 bases, leaving 7 bases of the junction unmatched. The covered CDR3 bases are TGTGCCAGCTCACCAGAACAGGGGTCGAGCAATGAG. Amino acids: CASSPEQGSSNE. The whole CDR3 sequence reads CASSPEQGSSNEQFF. Based on the CDR3 plus reference TRBV18 and TRBJ2-1, the full variable domain is NAGVMQNPRHLVRRRGQEARLRCSPMKGHSHVYWYRQLPEEGLKFMVYLQKENIIDESGMPKERFSAEFPKEGPSILRIQQVVRGDSAAYFCASSPEQGSSNEQFFGPGTRLTVL.

With regard to this clone: From the germline J gene comes the end of the CDR3, since the read stops 3 residues before it. The V call is TRBV20-1, the J call TRBJ1-4; weak D call: TRBD1 (5 bases). The germline V and J ends were trimmed by 1 base and 3 bases, with 9 bases remaining between them. The germline V gene encodes CDR1 DFQATT and CDR2 SNEGSKA (reference sequence). The CDR3 sequence is 14 residues long. The CDR3 bases that were read are TGCAGTGCTAGAGTAAGGGGTGCTAATGAAAAA. The encoded protein is CSARVRGANEK. The CDR3 reads in full as CSARVRGANEKLFF.

With regard to this clone: With the read ending 3 residues before the CDR3 end, the germline J gene is used to fill in that end. This chain uses TRBV20-1 with TRBJ2-1, with 11 bases fitting TRBD2. Germline assignment: CDR1 DFQATT and CDR2 SNEGSKA (reference sequence). The length of the CDR3 is 18 residues. The junction had 12 bases not matched to a gene; V was cut back by 5 bases and J by 0 bases. CDR3 residues: CSAHGPGLAVSSYNEQFF. The part of the CDR3 DNA that was read is TGCAGTGCTCACGGGCCGGGACTAGCGGTGAGCTCCTACAATGAG.

About this clone: Read sequence stops 3 residues before the CDR3 end, and the germline J gene provides the missing end. The chain links TRBV20-1 to TRBJ2-7, with 9 bases identical to TRBD1. Trimming took 3 bases from V and 1 from J; bases not matched to a gene: 7. The CDR3 has 15 residues. Germline loops: CDR1 DFQATT, CDR2 SNEGSKA (reference sequence). The DNA read from the CDR3 is TGCAGTGCTAGCGCCAACAGGGGGCTATCCTACGAG. The encoded protein is CSASANRGLSYE. The entire CDR3 reads CSASANRGLSYEQYF.

Comments on this clone: The CDR3 end is not reached by the read, which stops 3 residues before it; the germline J gene fills it in. The rearrangement links TRBV18 to TRBJ2-2, with TRBD1 identical over 9 bases. The CDR3 sequence is 13 residues long. In germline, CDR1 is KGHSH, CDR2 LQKENI. CDR3 bases read: TGTGCCAGCTCACCACCCACGGACAGGGGG. Its translation: CASSPPTDRG. The whole CDR3 region reads CASSPPTDRGLFF.

Notes on this clone: The read ends 3 residues before the CDR3 terminus; that terminus is restored from the germline J gene. The chain couples TRBV19 to TRBJ1-6; 8 positions agree with TRBD1. Germline CDR1 LNHDA, CDR2 SQIVND (reference sequence). This CDR3 comprises 13 residues. Trimming took 7 bases from V and 10 from J; bases not matched to a gene: 6. The covered CDR3 bases are TGTGCCAGTAAGGGACAGGCAACCTCACCC. It encodes CASKGQATSP. The full CDR3 is CASKGQATSPLHF.

A remark on this clone: The CDR3 is cut off 3 residues early in the read; its end comes from the germline J gene. J is TRBJ1-2 and V is TRBV7-9; D may be TRBD1 (5 bases). Germline CDR1 SEHNR, CDR2 FQNEAQ (reference sequence). The CDR3 has 11 residues. The sequenced CDR3 bases are TGTGCCAGCAGATCCGGGGGTGAC. Translated: CASRSGGD. In full, the CDR3 reads CASRSGGDYTF.

With regard to this clone: The sequenced fragment ends 3 residues before the CDR3 boundary, so the rest is inferred from the germline J gene. This rearrangement joins TRBV10-3 to TRBJ2-7; D may be TRBD1 (7 bases). The CDR3 runs to 15 residues. Germline CDR1 and CDR2: ENHRY and SYGVKD. V lost 6 bases, J lost 0 bases, and 15 bases lay in between. The covered CDR3 bases are TGTGCCATCAGCGTGGGGGGACAGAGCTCCTACGAG. Protein: CAISVGGQSSYE. The whole CDR3 protein reads CAISVGGQSSYEQYF.

As to this clone: The CDR3 is cut off 3 residues early in the read; its end comes from the germline J gene. The genes are TRBV11-2 and TRBJ1-1; 7 nucleotides agree with TRBD1. CDR3 length: 13 amino acids. With 5 bases clipped from V and 7 bases from J, the junction kept 7 bases outside the gene matches. Germline V gene lookup returns CDR1 SGHAT and CDR2 FQNNGV. CDR3 amino acids: CASSLYTGVEAFF. CDR3 bases read: TGTGCCAGCAGCCTTTACACAGGGGTTGAA.

To note about this clone: The read ends 3 residues early relative to the CDR3; the germline J gene fills the gap. The chain employs TRBV18 and TRBJ1-5; 7 bases align to TRBD1. The CDR3 runs 17 residues. In germline, CDR1 is KGHSH, CDR2 LQKENI. The V segment lost 0 bases and the J segment 0 bases; nucleotides outside the gene matches: 5. CDR3 DNA (partial): TGTGCCAGCTCACCACCCCACAGGGGACTTAGCAATCAGCCC. This sequence encodes CASSPPHRGLSNQP. The entire CDR3 protein is CASSPPHRGLSNQPQHF.